The T cell receptor (beta chain) described here comes from a study of cytotoxic CD8 clonotypes in ibrutinib-treated CLL. Study in general: Investigators reported some 24 partial and 2 complete responses; after median around 63 months, about 15 patients remained remitted and 12 progressed. On average, approximately 95,000 productive rearrangements and 255,043 productive templates per sample. Overall study results and limits: Shared public clonotypes were rare, and on treatment they either got smaller or stayed the same.

In regard to this clone: Its antigen is as yet unknown.

CDR3 size: 12 residues. The V end was cut by 8 bases, the J end by 2 bases, with 9 bases between. The V gene's germline CDR1 is SNHLY and CDR2 FYNNEI. TCRdb's copy holds only in-frame clones and misses some; the assay was immunoSEQ multiplex PCR. The sample contains about 200,000 clones, around 70% of which appear only once. Sample: PBMCs, taken after 12 months of ibrutinib treatment. The clonotype was recovered from a human donor with chronic lymphocytic leukemia. The chain carries TRBV2 and TRBJ2-5; possibly TRBD2 for D (6 bases). The CDR3 here is CASGDSQETQYF. As DNA, the CDR3 is TGTGCCAGCGGGGACTCTCAAGAGACCCAGTACTTC.